This passage covers 22 T cell receptor beta chains from one sample sequenced in a study. TCRdb recomputed calls from the 5' RACE reads with MiXCR, one row per CDR3 protein. The table includes nearly 55,000 distinct CDR3 sequences, approximately 23% detected once. The sequenced sample consisted of tumor-infiltrating naive CD4+ T cells sorted from the breast tumor. Regarding subset: naive CD4+ T cells, CD4+CD45RA+CD25-. Receptor source: a female donor with breast cancer.

The V call is TRBV4-1, the J call TRBJ2-1; D is possibly TRBD2 (6 bases). The CDR3 is 18 residues long. V was cut by 0 bases and J by 0 bases, with 15 bases left in between. The germline gives CDR1 MGHRA, CDR2 YSYEKL. The CDR3 DNA follows: TGCGCCAGCAGCCAAGACCTAGCGCATGGCGTCTCCTACAATGAGCAGTTCTTC. Residues: CASSQDLAHGVSYNEQFF.

This clonotype was counted a few times. The chain links TRBV6-1 to TRBJ2-7; D is unresolved. The CDR3 has 13 residues. The V gene's germline CDR1 is MNHNS and CDR2 SASEGT. V lost 2 bases and J lost 3, with 8 bases in between. The CDR3 loop is CASSETRDYEQYF. The CDR3 DNA reads as TGTGCCAGCAGTGAAACAAGGGACTACGAGCAGTACTTC.

On this clonotype: One end of the junction is discordant with germline, which a read error may explain. This chain uses TRBV7-9 with TRBJ1-1; no firm D call. The CDR3 totals 12 residues. CDR1 and CDR2 from the germline V gene are SEHNR and FQNEAQ (reference sequence). CDR3 bases: TGTGCCAGCAGCTTAGGAGCCCTATCAAATCTCTTT. Its protein is CASSLGALSNLF. Drawing the rest from reference TRBV7-9 and TRBJ1-1, the complete variable domain is DTGVSQNPRHKITKRGQNVTFRCDPISEHNRLYWYRQTLGQGPEFLTYFQNEAQLEKSRLLSDRFSAERPKGSFSTLEIQRTEQGDSAMYLCASSLGALSNLFGQGTRLTVV.

The chain joins TRBV7-9 to TRBJ2-7; unclear D gene. V gave up 5 bases and J gave up 0 bases, with 14 bases separating them. Germline V gene sequence: CDR1 SEHNR, CDR2 FQNEAQ (reference sequence). This CDR3 has 15 residues. CDR3 protein: CASSPLSLSSYEQYF. CDR3 in DNA: TGTGCCAGCAGCCCCCTGAGTTTGAGCTCCTACGAGCAGTACTTC. The whole variable domain, remainder taken from reference TRBV7-9 and TRBJ2-7, is DTGVSQNPRHKITKRGQNVTFRCDPISEHNRLYWYRQTLGQGPEFLTYFQNEAQLEKSRLLSDRFSAERPKGSFSTLEIQRTEQGDSAMYLCASSPLSLSSYEQYFGPGTRLTVT.

The chain uses TRBV5-6 and TRBJ1-1; D remains ambiguous. V dropped 2 bases and J dropped 4 bases, with 9 bases sitting between them. CDR3 length equals 13 residues. The germline V gene has CDR1 SGHDT and CDR2 YYEEEE. CDR3 region: CASSFGPGTEAFF. CDR3 in DNA: TGTGCCAGCAGCTTTGGGCCAGGCACTGAAGCTTTCTTT.

V is TRBV4-3 and J is TRBJ1-2; no reliable D call. V was pared by 3 bases and J by 2 bases, with 7 bases between. The CDR3 consists of 13 residues. Germline CDR1 is LGHNA and CDR2 is YSLEER. Here the CDR3 DNA reads TGCGCCAGCAGCCAGGCACCCAACTATGGCTACACCTTC. Translation: CASSQAPNYGYTF.

This clonotype was recorded a few times. The gene calls are TRBV12-3 or TRBV12-4 and TRBJ1-5; D gene unclear. This CDR3 is 15 amino acids long. Between the trimmed V and J ends, which lost 5 bases and 0 bases, there was a span of 11 bases. The CDR3 DNA sequence: TGTGCCAGCAGTGGTCTTGGTAATAGCAATCAGCCCCAGCATTTT. This gives the protein CASSGLGNSNQPQHF.

As regards this clonotype: Because the CDR3 is missing its conserved closing phenylalanine or tryptophan, this is likely a read error. V and J are TRBV10-3 and TRBJ1-1; D gene unclear. The CDR3 totals 16 residues. Between the trimmed V and J ends, which lost 0 bases and 1 base, there was a span of 12 bases. Germline loops: CDR1 ENHRY, CDR2 SYGVKD. CDR3 DNA sequence: TGTGCCATCAGTGAGTCCTCAAGAAGACCGAACACTGAAGCTTTCCTT. Its translation is CAISESSRRPNTEAFL.

This clonotype is classed as medium-sized. The chain links TRBV11-2 to TRBJ2-1; tentatively, D is TRBD1 (6 bases). CDR1 is SGHAT, CDR2 FQNNGV, per germline. The CDR3 length is 13 residues. Deletions cut 1 base from V and 7 bases from J, with 8 bases between. The CDR3 DNA reads TGTGCCAGCAGCTTAGGGACAGCTAATGAGCAGTTCTTC. Translated, it gives CASSLGTANEQFF.

This clonotype was seen just once. This rearrangement joins TRBV5-1 to TRBJ2-3, with D perhaps being TRBD1 or TRBD2 (5 bases each). CDR1 is SGHRS and CDR2 is YFSETQ in the germline V gene. The V end lost 4 bases, the J end lost 2 bases, and 17 bases lay between the germline ends. CDR3 size: 16 residues. CDR3 DNA sequence: TGCGCCAGCAGCCCCGGGGCTAACCTTCTCACAGATACGCAGTATTTT. Translated: CASSPGANLLTDTQYF.

This clonotype was observed a few times. This sequence joins TRBV24-1 and TRBJ1-2; D is ambiguous. Trimming left V 5 bases short and J 1 base short, with 7 bases between. Germline loops: CDR1 KGHDR, CDR2 SFDVKD. This CDR3 contains 13 residues. The CDR3 DNA is TGTGCCACCAGTGGCCCGAATAACTATGGCTACACCTTC. It specifies CATSGPNNYGYTF.

This clonotype has a single count. Given the absence of the conserved phenylalanine or tryptophan at the CDR3 end, a read error is likely. V and J are TRBV7-2 and TRBJ2-5, with D possibly called TRBD1 or TRBD2 (6 bases each). With 4 bases removed from V and 4 bases from J, the gap between germline ends came to 16 bases. The CDR3 spans 15 residues. From germline, CDR1 is SGHTA and CDR2 FQGNSA. CDR3 region: CASSSAQGRRETQYL. The DNA for the CDR3 is TGTGCCAGCAGCTCAGCGCAGGGGAGGAGAGAGACCCAGTACCTC.

This chain links TRBV7-2 with TRBJ1-1; tentative D call: TRBD1 (6 bases). CDR1 is SGHTA and CDR2 is FQGNSA in the germline V gene. This CDR3 spans 15 amino acids. V gave up 5 bases and J gave up 0 bases, with 13 bases separating them. CDR3 sequence: CASSPGRGMNTEAFF. In DNA, the CDR3 is TGTGCCAGCAGCCCCGGTAGGGGGATGAACACTGAAGCTTTCTTT.

J is TRBJ2-2 and V is TRBV20-1; TRBD1 aligns across 8 bases. From germline, CDR1 is DFQATT and CDR2 SNEGSKA (reference sequence). V gave up 0 bases and J gave up 6 bases; unmatched junction bases: 9. The CDR3 totals 16 residues. CDR3 sequence (DNA): TGCAGTGCTAGAGATCCCGGACAGGGAAGGGCCGGGGAGCTGTTTTTT. It is translated as CSARDPGQGRAGELFF.

This clonotype was seen a few times. The chain couples TRBV29-1 to TRBJ1-1; no clear D. CDR3 length: 13 amino acids. Germline CDR1 and CDR2: SQVTM and ANQGSEA. Trimming shortened V by 7 bases and J by 3 bases, and 15 bases separated the two germline ends. The DNA of the CDR3 is TGCAGCGCACCCAGCCCCGTTCACACTGAAGCTTTCTTT. Protein product: CSAPSPVHTEAFF.

V gene TRBV5-1 combines with J gene TRBJ1-1; tentative D call: TRBD1 (5 bases). The CDR3 totals 16 residues. Germline V gives CDR1 SGHRS, CDR2 YFSETQ. Trimming took off 2 bases at V and 1 base at J, with 15 bases between the two ends. The chain's CDR3 is CASSLTPLDRNTEAFF. The CDR3 bases are TGCGCCAGCAGCTTAACCCCTCTCGACAGGAACACTGAAGCTTTCTTT.

The V gene is TRBV5-1, the J gene TRBJ1-1; TRBD1 matches at 8 bases. Germline trimming cut 5 bases from V and 1 base from J; bases unmatched to any gene: 4. CDR1 is SGHRS and CDR2 is YFSETQ in the germline V gene. The CDR3 is 14 residues long. DNA of the CDR3: TGCGCCAGCAGACTGGACAGGGAGAACACTGAAGCTTTCTTT. Translating it yields CASRLDRENTEAFF.

This clonotype has only a few counts. The chain joins TRBV5-5 to TRBJ1-1; tentatively, D is TRBD1 (5 bases). Germline-derived CDR1 and CDR2 are SGHKS and YYEKEE (reference sequence). Between the trimmed V and J ends, which lost 9 bases and 4 bases, there was a span of 19 bases. CDR3 length: 14 residues. CDR3 amino acids: CATTSMDTGTEAFF. The CDR3, as DNA: TGTGCCACCACCTCAATGGACACCGGCACTGAAGCTTTCTTT.

This clonotype was detected ten times or more. V gene TRBV28 combines with J gene TRBJ2-7; 8 positions agree with TRBD1. Germline V gene data show CDR1 as MDHEN and CDR2 as SYDVKM. This CDR3 has 12 amino acids. Trimming took 6 bases from V and 2 from J; bases not matched to a gene: 0. The DNA of the CDR3 is TGTGCCAGCAGACAGGGGGCCTACGAGCAGTACTTC. Translated: CASRQGAYEQYF.

The sample holds a few counts of this clonotype. This rearrangement joins TRBV27 to TRBJ2-7, with a possible D match to TRBD1 (5 bases). The CDR3 runs 13 residues. Between the trimmed V and J ends, which lost 4 bases and 0 bases, there was a span of 7 bases. Germline V CDR1 and CDR2: MNHEY, SMNVEV (reference sequence). The CDR3 DNA sequence: TGTGCCAGCAGTTACAGGAACTCCTACGAGCAGTACTTC. This translates into CASSYRNSYEQYF.

This clonotype has more than one count but fewer than ten. The chain uses TRBV18 and TRBJ2-7; D perhaps matches TRBD1 (6 bases). Germline V gives CDR1 KGHSH, CDR2 LQKENI. V dropped 3 bases and J dropped 2 bases, with 14 bases sitting between them. This CDR3 region has 15 residues. The CDR3 nucleotides read TGTGCCAGCTCACCTGGGGGTGGGGGCCCCTACGAGCAGTACTTC. It codes for CASSPGGGGPYEQYF.

The sample holds a few counts of this clonotype. The chain links TRBV5-1 to TRBJ2-7; D remains unclear. Germline V gene lookup returns CDR1 SGHRS and CDR2 YFSETQ. CDR3 length equals 18 residues. Trimming pared 4 bases from V and 2 bases from J, leaving 25 bases between. For the CDR3, the DNA is TGCGCCAGCAGCCCCGGGCCCCAAACCATGATGCTAGCCTACGAGCAGTACTTC. As protein: CASSPGPQTMMLAYEQYF.